The rows below give T cell receptor beta chains drawn from one sample of a study of tumor-infiltrating lymphocytes in primary liver carcinoma. TCRdb independently ran MiXCR on the multiplex PCR reads; one entry per CDR3 protein. The table shows 100,000 or so distinct CDR3 sequences, with 69% occurring only once. The sample was liver tumor tissue from sampling region 5. The origin of the receptors is a woman aged 60-75 years with primary liver carcinoma and hepatitis B virus infection. Each CDR3 is given with its conserved first and last residue. The D gene is left open where the match is weak. The size entry is marked missing in some rows and otherwise reads once, few, many or a size class.

abundance: NA
j_gene: TRBJ2-7
d_gene: NA
v_gene: TRBV5-6
CDR3nt: TGTGCCAGCGGCTACGGACAGAAAACCTACGAGCAGTACTTC
CDR3aa: CASGYGQKTYEQYF

abundance: many
j_gene: TRBJ2-7
d_gene: NA
v_gene: TRBV7-9
CDR3nt: TGTGCCAGCAGCCCCACGGGGCGACAAATGGCCTCCTACGAGCAGTACTTC
CDR3aa: CASSPTGRQMASYEQYF

abundance: NA
j_gene: TRBJ2-7
d_gene: NA
v_gene: TRBV6-1
CDR3nt: TGTGTCAGCAGCGTAGGGGAATCCTACGAGCAGTACTTC
CDR3aa: CVSSVGESYEQYF

abundance: NA
j_gene: TRBJ2-3
d_gene: NA
v_gene: TRBV6-2/TRBV6-3
CDR3nt: TGTGCCGGCAGTTGGAGTGGGAGTATTACAGATACGCAGTATTTT
CDR3aa: CAGSWSGSITDTQYF

abundance: NA
j_gene: TRBJ1-2
d_gene: NA
v_gene: TRBV4-1
CDR3nt: TGCGCCAGCAGCCAAGATAGCTCGAGTCGAGGGGCTAACTATGGCTACATGTTC
CDR3aa: CASSQDSSSRGANYGYMF

abundance: NA
j_gene: TRBJ1-6
d_gene: NA
v_gene: TRBV7-6
CDR3nt: TGTGCCAGCAGCCCGGGCGGGGGCCACCTTCGTTCACCCCTCCACTTT
CDR3aa: CASSPGGGHLRSPLHF

abundance: NA
j_gene: TRBJ2-3
d_gene: TRBD2
v_gene: TRBV11-1
CDR3nt: TGTGTTAGCAGTCCTAGCGGGAGGCGTACGGATACGCAGTATTTT
CDR3aa: CVSSPSGRRTDTQYF

abundance: NA
j_gene: TRBJ1-2
d_gene: NA
v_gene: TRBV29-1
CDR3nt: TGCAGTGTTCGGTTGAGGGGCGGATTGGGAGGCTACATCTTC
CDR3aa: CSVRLRGGLGGYIF

abundance: many
j_gene: TRBJ2-3
d_gene: NA
v_gene: TRBV10-3
CDR3nt: TGTGCCATCAGTGAGTCGACTGGGGCCGGAGATACGCAGTATTTT
CDR3aa: CAISESTGAGDTQYF

abundance: NA
j_gene: TRBJ1-1
d_gene: NA
v_gene: TRBV12-3/TRBV12-4
CDR3nt: TGTGCCAGCAGTTTAGCGCAGCCCCCTGACGCGGTTGAAGCTTTCTTT
CDR3aa: CASSLAQPPDAVEAFF

abundance: NA
j_gene: TRBJ2-7
d_gene: NA
v_gene: TRBV12-3/TRBV12-4
CDR3nt: TGTGCCAGCAATCGGGACCGCCCCTCCTACGAGCAGTACTTC
CDR3aa: CASNRDRPSYEQYF

abundance: many
j_gene: TRBJ2-1
d_gene: NA
v_gene: TRBV12-5
CDR3nt: TGTGCTAGTGGCCTAACAACCGAATCAGAGCAGTTCTTC
CDR3aa: CASGLTTESEQFF

abundance: NA
j_gene: TRBJ1-1
d_gene: NA
v_gene: TRBV5-5
CDR3nt: TGTGTCCGCAGCTTTTCTGGACAGACTGAAGCTTTCTTT
CDR3aa: CVRSFSGQTEAFF

abundance: NA
j_gene: TRBJ1-2
d_gene: TRBD1
v_gene: TRBV7-8
CDR3nt: TGTGCCATCAGCAGAGACAGGGGGGATGGCTACACCTTC
CDR3aa: CAISRDRGDGYTF

abundance: many
j_gene: TRBJ2-1
d_gene: TRBD2
v_gene: TRBV13
CDR3nt: TGTGCCAGCAGCTTAGGGCTACGGGGTGCGGGAGGGAATGAGCAGTTCTTC
CDR3aa: CASSLGLRGAGGNEQFF